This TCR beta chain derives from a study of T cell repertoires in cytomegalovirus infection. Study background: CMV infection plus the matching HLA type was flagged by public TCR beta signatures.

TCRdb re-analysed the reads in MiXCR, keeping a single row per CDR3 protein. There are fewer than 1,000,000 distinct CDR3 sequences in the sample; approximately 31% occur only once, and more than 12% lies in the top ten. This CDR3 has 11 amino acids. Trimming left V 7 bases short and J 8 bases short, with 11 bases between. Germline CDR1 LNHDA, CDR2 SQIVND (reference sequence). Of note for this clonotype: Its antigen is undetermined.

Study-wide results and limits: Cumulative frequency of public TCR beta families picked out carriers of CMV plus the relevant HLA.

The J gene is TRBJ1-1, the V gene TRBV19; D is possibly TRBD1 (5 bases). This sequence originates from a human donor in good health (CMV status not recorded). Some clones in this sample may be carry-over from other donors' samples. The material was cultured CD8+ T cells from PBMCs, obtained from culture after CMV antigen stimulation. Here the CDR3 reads CASTEGREAFF. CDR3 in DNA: TGTGCCAGTACCGAGGGGAGAGAAGCTTTCTTT. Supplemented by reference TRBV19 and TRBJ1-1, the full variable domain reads DGGITQSPKYLFRKEGQNVTLSCEQNLNHDAMYWYRQDPGQGLRLIYYSQIVNDFQKGDIAEGYSVSREKKESFPLTVTSAQKNPTAFYLCASTEGREAFFGQGTRLTVV.